The source of this T cell receptor (beta chain) is a study of OX40 agonist ivuxolimab in advanced cancers. Turning to the study itself: The study treated patients with ivuxolimab, an agonistic anti-OX40 (CD134) antibody. Whole-study findings and limits: Antigen specificity remained undetermined for the expanded peripheral T cells. At doses 0.1 to 3.0 mg/kg, CD4+ and CD8+ clones expanded.

The method was immunoSEQ multiplex PCR; TCRdb's version includes in-frame clones alone and lacks a portion of them. The sample includes some 86,000 clones, roughly 87% seen only once; the top ten take 0.33%. As for this clone: What it binds is unknown.

The receptor comes from an adult with an advanced solid tumor such as melanoma, head and neck, liver or kidney cancer. Sequenced here: CD4+ or CD8+ T cells sorted from blood, sampled in a trial of the OX40 agonist ivuxolimab.

The DNA for the CDR3 is TGTGCCAGCAGCCACGGGACAGGGCATGGCGGGAAAGAAAAACTGTTTTTT. Translated, it gives CASSHGTGHGGKEKLFF. The gene calls are TRBV7-2 and TRBJ1-4; 9 bases agree with TRBD1. CDR1 and CDR2 from the germline V gene are SGHTA and FQGNSA. J lost 8 bases, V lost 5 bases, and 15 bases had no gene match. CDR3 size: 17 residues.